The 25 T cell receptor beta chains listed next were all sequenced from one sample in a study of T cell clonality in common variable immunodeficiency. Data came from immunoSEQ multiplex PCR; TCRdb stores just in-frame clones and leaves some out. The sample shows around 32,000 clones, none of them appearing just once. Sequenced input: peripheral blood mononuclear cells. These receptors were taken from a person aged 18-69 years in good health.

About this clone: The CDR3 is cut off 3 residues early in the read; its end comes from the germline J gene. V usage is TRBV6-1 and J usage is TRBJ1-2, with TRBD1 matching over 9 bases. Per germline, CDR1 MNHNS and CDR2 SASEGT. The CDR3 extends over 14 amino acids. CDR3: CASSVGQGPYDYTF. The CDR3 bases that were read are TGTGCCAGCAGTGTGGGACAGGGCCCCTACGAC.

CDR3 sequence: CASSSQIGVEAFF. The covered CDR3 bases are TGTGCCAGCAGCTCTCAAATCGGGGTCGAA. The chain employs TRBV11-3 and TRBJ1-1; D is ambiguous. The observed sequence ends 3 residues before the CDR3 terminus, with the missing tail filled in from the germline J gene. This CDR3 is 13 amino acids long. Germline CDR1 is SGHNT and CDR2 is YENEEA.

This clone was recorded many times. The CDR3 goes on 3 residues after the read ends, and that part is filled in from the germline J gene. The rearrangement links TRBV20-1 to TRBJ2-7, with TRBD1 identical over 10 bases. The CDR3 contains 14 residues. V was clipped by 3 bases and J by 5 bases; unmatched bases: 7. Germline V gene data show CDR1 as DFQATT and CDR2 as SNEGSKA (reference sequence). The CDR3 sequence is CSASPGQGTNEQYF. CDR3 DNA (partial): TGCAGTGCTAGCCCGGGACAGGGGACGAACGAG.

The sample holds many counts of this clone. The read falls 3 residues short of the CDR3 end, and the missing part is taken from the germline J gene. The gene calls are TRBV20-1 and TRBJ2-3, with TRBD2 matching 10 bases. The CDR3 is made up of 14 amino acids. The germline V gene has CDR1 DFQATT and CDR2 SNEGSKA (reference sequence). The V and J ends lost 5 bases and 1 base, in that order; junction bases with no gene match: 3. CDR3 DNA, as far as it was read: TGCAGTGCTGAAACTAGCGGGGGCACAGATACG. This encodes CSAETSGGTDT. The full CDR3 protein is CSAETSGGTDTQYF.

This clone was observed many times. The read terminates 3 residues ahead of where the CDR3 ends, so the germline J gene completes it. This chain links TRBV20-1 with TRBJ2-7; unclear D gene. From germline, CDR1 is DFQATT and CDR2 SNEGSKA (reference sequence). The CDR3 covers 16 residues. Trimming stripped 0 bases from V and 1 base from J, with 16 bases between. The CDR3 loop is CSARDRSPYSSYEQYF. The sequenced part of the CDR3 DNA is TGCAGTGCTAGAGATCGTAGCCCCTACTCGTCCTACGAG.

This clone was seen many times. From the germline J gene comes the end of the CDR3, since the read stops 3 residues before it. This sequence joins TRBV29-1 and TRBJ2-7; D is perhaps TRBD2 (5 bases). There are 13 residues in the CDR3. CDR1 is SQVTM and CDR2 is ANQGSEA in the germline V gene. The ends were cut back, 2 bases at V and 3 bases at J, with 11 bases in the middle. CDR3 region: CSVELDYGYEQYF. Incomplete CDR3 DNA: TGCAGCGTTGAACTCGACTACGGCTACGAG.

This clone was seen repeatedly, ten times or more. The observed sequence ends 3 residues before the CDR3 terminus, with the missing tail filled in from the germline J gene. The chain recombines TRBV20-1 with TRBJ1-1; D call uncertain. Germline lookup yields CDR1 DFQATT and CDR2 SNEGSKA (reference sequence). The CDR3 covers 14 residues. V gave up 0 bases and J gave up 1 base, with 9 bases separating them. CDR3 DNA, as far as it was read: TGCAGTGCTAGAGAAGGGCACGAGAACACTGAA. Translating it yields CSAREGHENTE. The whole CDR3 region reads CSAREGHENTEAFF.

This clone was detected only a few times. Read sequence stops 3 residues before the CDR3 end, and the germline J gene provides the missing end. The chain joins TRBV7-8 to TRBJ2-7, with a weak D call TRBD1 (5 bases). This CDR3 is built from 14 residues. The V end was cut by 5 bases, the J end by 1 base, with 12 bases between. The germline V gene has CDR1 SGHVS and CDR2 FQNEAQ. Here the CDR3 reads CASSRVGDSYEQYF. The sequenced part of the CDR3 DNA is TGTGCCAGCAGCCGAGTAGGGGATTCCTACGAG.

Ten or more counts support this clone. The CDR3 end lies 3 residues beyond the end of the read and is filled in from the germline J gene. The genes are TRBV5-6 and TRBJ1-1; TRBD1 agrees at 9 bases. V lost 3 bases to trimming and J lost 2 bases; unmatched junction nucleotides: 2. The germline V gene has CDR1 SGHDT and CDR2 YYEEEE. There are 14 residues in the CDR3. CDR3 amino acids: CASSWDRVNTEAFF. Partial CDR3 DNA: TGTGCCAGCAGCTGGGACAGGGTCAACACTGAA.

This clone was recorded many times. The CDR3 end lies 3 residues beyond the end of the read and is filled in from the germline J gene. The gene calls are TRBV30 and TRBJ2-5; 8 nucleotides match TRBD2. CDR1 and CDR2 (germline): GTSNPN, SVGIG (reference sequence). Losses at the gene ends were 2 bases for V and 4 bases for J; bases not matched to a gene: 6. The CDR3 is 14 residues long. CDR3 sequence reads: CAWSPLAGGETQYF. The sequenced part of the CDR3 DNA is TGTGCCTGGAGTCCCCTGGCGGGAGGAGAGACC.

This clone was counted many times. Sequencing ends 3 residues short of the CDR3 end; the germline J gene provides the rest. The V gene is TRBV2, the J gene TRBJ1-5; D remains unclear. In germline, CDR1 is SNHLY, CDR2 FYNNEI. The CDR3 covers 13 residues. The V end lost 6 bases, the J end lost 3 bases, and 9 bases lay between the germline ends. CDR3 protein: CASRQEHNQPQHF. The sequenced CDR3 bases are TGTGCCAGCAGACAAGAACACAATCAGCCC.

This clone was observed many times. The CDR3 goes on 3 residues after the read ends, and that part is filled in from the germline J gene. The chain links TRBV4-1 to TRBJ2-7, with TRBD2 matching over 8 bases. CDR3 size: 14 residues. Germline CDR1 and CDR2: MGHRA and YSYEKL. The V gene end was trimmed by 5 bases and the J gene end by 3 bases; junction bases not matched to a gene: 6. The DNA read from the CDR3 is TGCGCCAGCAGCGCCGGGACTAGTGGCTACGAG. Its protein product is CASSAGTSGYE. The whole CDR3 reads CASSAGTSGYEQYF.

This clone showed up just a few times. The CDR3 extends 3 residues past the end of the read, so its final part is completed from the germline J gene. The chain couples TRBV7-9 to TRBJ2-1; D is perhaps TRBD2 (5 bases). CDR3 length: 14 residues. Trimming removed 1 base at V and 7 bases at J, with 11 bases between. CDR1 is SEHNR, CDR2 FQNEAQ, per germline (reference sequence). CDR3: CASSLGGFGNEQFF. Incomplete CDR3 DNA: TGTGCCAGCAGCTTAGGAGGGTTCGGTAATGAG.

A remark on this clone: The read finishes 3 residues shy of the CDR3 end, and the germline J gene is used to complete it. This chain links TRBV19 with TRBJ2-3, with 7 bases matching TRBD1. Germline loops: CDR1 LNHDA, CDR2 SQIVND (reference sequence). This CDR3 comprises 14 residues. The CDR3 protein is CASSRGGDLETQYF. CDR3 DNA (partial): TGTGCCAGTAGTCGAGGGGGCGATCTGGAGACG.

This clone was counted at least ten times. The CDR3 sequence is CSARPRSDTEAFF. Incomplete CDR3 DNA: TGCAGTGCTAGGCCCAGGTCGGACACTGAA. This sequence joins TRBV20-1 and TRBJ1-1; D unresolved. The read comes to an end 3 residues before the CDR3 does, leaving the germline J gene to fill in the end. Germline CDR1 DFQATT, CDR2 SNEGSKA (reference sequence). The CDR3 is 13 residues long. Trimming removed 3 bases from V and 3 bases from J, with 11 bases in between.

This clone was seen many times. The read falls 3 residues short of the CDR3 end, and the missing part is taken from the germline J gene. The chain employs TRBV28 and TRBJ2-7; 7 nucleotides agree with TRBD1. J was trimmed by 3 bases and V by 8 bases; bases with no gene match: 4. The CDR3 totals 12 residues. CDR1 MDHEN and CDR2 SYDVKM come from the germline V gene. The covered CDR3 bases are TGTGCCAGCGAGGGACAGTTCTACGAG. Translating it yields CASEGQFYE. The whole CDR3 protein is CASEGQFYEQYF.

This clone was detected ten times or more. The DNA read from the CDR3 is TGTGCCAGCAGTGATACGGTTAGCGGTGGGAATGAG. Its translation is CASSDTVSGGNE. Given in full, the CDR3 is CASSDTVSGGNEQFF. The chain links TRBV6-4 to TRBJ2-1, with D possibly TRBD2 on 6 matching bases. The CDR3 goes on 3 residues after the read ends, and that part is filled in from the germline J gene. Germline values: CDR1 MRHNA, CDR2 SNTAGT. CDR3 size: 15 residues. V lost 3 bases and J 7 bases, leaving 16 bases between the germline ends.

This clone was recorded at least ten times. Read data end 3 residues before the CDR3 end; the end is taken from the germline J gene. The V gene is TRBV7-2, the J gene TRBJ1-2; D perhaps matches TRBD1 (5 bases). Germline assignment: CDR1 SGHTA and CDR2 FQGNSA. The CDR3 contains 12 residues. The V end was cut by 5 bases, the J end by 4 bases, with 8 bases between. The CDR3 loop reads CASSPQGYGYTF. The sequenced part of the CDR3 DNA is TGTGCCAGCAGCCCCCAGGGCTATGGC.

This clone was detected ten times or more. The read stops 3 residues short of the end of the CDR3; the missing end is completed from the germline J gene. The chain uses TRBV12-3 or TRBV12-4 and TRBJ2-7, with TRBD1 matching 12 bases. The CDR3 spans 16 residues. V gave up 3 bases and J gave up 6 bases; unmatched junction bases: 9. The CDR3: CASSFPLGQGAREQYF. The DNA read from the CDR3 is TGTGCCAGCAGTTTCCCCCTGGGACAGGGGGCCCGCGAG.

This clone was recorded at least ten times. The CDR3 end lies 3 residues beyond the end of the read and is filled in from the germline J gene. The chain carries TRBV20-1 and TRBJ1-1; a possible D gene is TRBD1 (6 bases). The CDR3 is made up of 14 amino acids. Germline lookup yields CDR1 DFQATT and CDR2 SNEGSKA (reference sequence). V shed 3 bases and J shed 1 base, with 12 bases lying between them. Incomplete CDR3 DNA: TGCAGTGCTAGGGCTGGACAGAAGAACACTGAA. Residues: CSARAGQKNTE. The entire CDR3 protein is CSARAGQKNTEAFF.

This clone was observed at least ten times. The observed sequence ends 3 residues before the CDR3 terminus, with the missing tail filled in from the germline J gene. The chain links TRBV7-9 to TRBJ2-1; the D gene is possibly TRBD1 (5 bases). This CDR3 is built from 15 residues. The V end lost 5 bases, the J end lost 5 bases, and 16 bases lay between the germline ends. Germline V gives CDR1 SEHNR, CDR2 FQNEAQ (reference sequence). This CDR3 reads CASSPNQIGDNEQFF. The sequenced part of the CDR3 DNA is TGTGCCAGCAGCCCCAACCAGATAGGGGACAATGAG.

This clone has just a few counts. The read terminates 3 residues ahead of where the CDR3 ends, so the germline J gene completes it. The gene calls are TRBV5-8 and TRBJ1-6; 11 bases match TRBD1. The CDR3 consists of 14 residues. The germline gives CDR1 SGHTS, CDR2 YDEGEE. Trimming took 3 bases from V and 11 from J; bases not matched to a gene: 4. The DNA read from the CDR3 is TGTGCCAGCAGCTCGGACAGGGGGCATGCACCC. It encodes CASSSDRGHAP. From start to end, the CDR3 is CASSSDRGHAPLHF.

This clone came up many times. Read sequence stops 3 residues before the CDR3 end, and the germline J gene provides the missing end. The chain uses TRBV5-1 and TRBJ2-7; 10 nucleotides line up with TRBD1. The J segment lost 5 bases and the V segment lost 6 bases, leaving 11 bases of the junction unmatched. CDR1 is SGHRS, CDR2 YFSETQ, per germline. This CDR3 region has 15 residues. CDR3: CASKDKGQGIHEQYF. CDR3 DNA, as far as it was read: TGCGCCAGCAAAGATAAGGGACAGGGGATCCACGAG.

Notes on this clone: The DNA ends 3 residues before the CDR3 does, and the rest of the CDR3 is filled in from the germline J gene. The chain combines TRBV19 with TRBJ1-1, with D possibly TRBD1 on 5 matching bases. CDR1 is LNHDA, CDR2 SQIVND, per germline (reference sequence). The CDR3 length is 16 residues. This CDR3 is CASSPEGLAAYNEAFF. The DNA read from the CDR3 is TGTGCCAGTAGTCCGGAGGGACTAGCAGCCTACAATGAG.

This clone was detected many times. The missing CDR3 end, 3 residues past where the read stops, is filled in from the germline J gene. The chain joins TRBV19 to TRBJ1-2; 8 bases map to TRBD1. Germline loops: CDR1 LNHDA, CDR2 SQIVND (reference sequence). The CDR3 loop spans 16 amino acids. CDR3 DNA (partial): TGTGCCAGTAGTATAGGATTTAGGACAGGGAGGGAGGGC. Its translation is CASSIGFRTGREG. Given in full, the CDR3 is CASSIGFRTGREGYTF.